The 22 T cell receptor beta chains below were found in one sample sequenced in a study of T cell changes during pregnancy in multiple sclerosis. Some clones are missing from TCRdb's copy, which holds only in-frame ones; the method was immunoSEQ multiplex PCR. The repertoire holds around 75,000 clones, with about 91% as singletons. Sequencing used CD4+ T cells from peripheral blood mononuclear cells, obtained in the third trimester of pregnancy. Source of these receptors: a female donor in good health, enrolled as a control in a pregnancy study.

Written as DNA, the CDR3 is TGTGCTAGTGGTTTAGCAGGGAAAGAGACCCAGTACTTC. This translates into CASGLAGKETQYF. The V gene is TRBV12-5, the J gene TRBJ2-5; D perhaps matches TRBD1 (5 bases). The CDR3 extends over 13 amino acids. The germline gives CDR1 LGHNT, CDR2 FRNRAP. Trimming took off 3 bases at V and 3 bases at J, with 8 bases between the two ends.

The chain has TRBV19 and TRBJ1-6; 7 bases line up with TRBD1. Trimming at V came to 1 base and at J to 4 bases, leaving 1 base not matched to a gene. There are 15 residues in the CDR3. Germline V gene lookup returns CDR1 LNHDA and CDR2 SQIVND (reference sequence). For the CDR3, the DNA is TGTGCCAGTAGTATAGCGGACAGGTATAATTCACCCCTCCACTTT. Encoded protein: CASSIADRYNSPLHF.

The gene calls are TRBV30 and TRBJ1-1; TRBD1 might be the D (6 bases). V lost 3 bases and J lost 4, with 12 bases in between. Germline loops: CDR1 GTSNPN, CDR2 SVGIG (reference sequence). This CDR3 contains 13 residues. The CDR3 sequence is CAWRTGIGTEAFF. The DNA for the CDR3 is TGTGCCTGGAGAACAGGGATCGGCACTGAAGCTTTCTTT.

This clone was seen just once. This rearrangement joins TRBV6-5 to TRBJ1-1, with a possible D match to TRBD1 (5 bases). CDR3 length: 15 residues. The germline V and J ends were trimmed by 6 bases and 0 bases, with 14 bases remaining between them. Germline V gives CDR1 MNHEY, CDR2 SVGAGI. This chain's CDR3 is CASRSSPGVNTEAFF. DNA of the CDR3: TGTGCCAGCAGAAGTAGTCCGGGGGTGAACACTGAAGCTTTCTTT.

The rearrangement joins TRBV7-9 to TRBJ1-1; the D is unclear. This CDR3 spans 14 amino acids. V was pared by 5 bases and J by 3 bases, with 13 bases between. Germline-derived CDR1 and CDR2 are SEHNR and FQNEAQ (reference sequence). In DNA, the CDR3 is TGTGCCAGCAGCATCGGACTTCGGGACACTGAAGCTTTCTTT. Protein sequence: CASSIGLRDTEAFF. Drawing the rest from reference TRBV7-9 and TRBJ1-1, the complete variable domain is DTGVSQNPRHKITKRGQNVTFRCDPISEHNRLYWYRQTLGQGPEFLTYFQNEAQLEKSRLLSDRFSAERPKGSFSTLEIQRTEQGDSAMYLCASSIGLRDTEAFFGQGTRLTVV.

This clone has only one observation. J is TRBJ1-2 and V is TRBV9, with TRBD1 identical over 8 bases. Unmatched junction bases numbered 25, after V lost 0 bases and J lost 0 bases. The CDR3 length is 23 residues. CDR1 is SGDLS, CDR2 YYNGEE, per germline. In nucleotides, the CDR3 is TGTGCCAGCAGCGTAGGGAATCATGGGGACAGGAAGTCTGTGGACCGAGCTAACTATGGCTACACCTTC. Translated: CASSVGNHGDRKSVDRANYGYTF.

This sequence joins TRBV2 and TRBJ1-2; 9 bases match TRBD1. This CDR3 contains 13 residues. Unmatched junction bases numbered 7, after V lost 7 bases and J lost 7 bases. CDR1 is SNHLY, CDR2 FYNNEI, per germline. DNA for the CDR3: TGTGCCAGCAAACGGGACAGGGACAGTGGCTACACCTTC. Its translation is CASKRDRDSGYTF.

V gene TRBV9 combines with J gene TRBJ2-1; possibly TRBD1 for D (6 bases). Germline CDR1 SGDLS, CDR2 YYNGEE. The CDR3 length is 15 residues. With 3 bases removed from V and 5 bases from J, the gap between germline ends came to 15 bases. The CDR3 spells CASSGWGQGDNEQFF. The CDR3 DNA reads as TGTGCCAGCAGCGGGTGGGGACAAGGGGACAATGAGCAGTTCTTC.

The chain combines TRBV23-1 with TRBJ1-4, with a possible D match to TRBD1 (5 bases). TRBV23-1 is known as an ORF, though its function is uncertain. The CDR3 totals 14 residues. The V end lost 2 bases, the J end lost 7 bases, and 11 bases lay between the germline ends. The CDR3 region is CASSQRSGCEKLFF. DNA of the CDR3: TGCGCCAGCAGTCAACGGTCAGGGTGTGAAAAACTGTTTTTT.

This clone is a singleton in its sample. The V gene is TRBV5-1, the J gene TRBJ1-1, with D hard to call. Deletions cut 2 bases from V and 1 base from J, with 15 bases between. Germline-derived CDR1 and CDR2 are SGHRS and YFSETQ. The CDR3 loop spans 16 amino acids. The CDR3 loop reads CASSLYFNRENTEAFF. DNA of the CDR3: TGCGCCAGCAGCTTATATTTTAACAGAGAGAACACTGAAGCTTTCTTT.

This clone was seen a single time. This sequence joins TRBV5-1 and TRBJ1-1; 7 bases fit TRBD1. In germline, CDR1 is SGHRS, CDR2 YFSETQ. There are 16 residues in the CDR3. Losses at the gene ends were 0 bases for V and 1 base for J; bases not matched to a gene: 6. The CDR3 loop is CASSLVFRGRNTEAFF. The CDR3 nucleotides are TGCGCCAGCAGCTTGGTGTTTAGGGGGCGGAACACTGAAGCTTTCTTT. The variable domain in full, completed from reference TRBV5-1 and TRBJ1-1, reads KAGVTQTPRYLIKTRGQQVTLSCSPISGHRSVSWYQQTPGQGLQFLFEYFSETQRNKGNFPGRFSGRQFSNSRSEMNVSTLELGDSALYLCASSLVFRGRNTEAFFGQGTRLTVV.

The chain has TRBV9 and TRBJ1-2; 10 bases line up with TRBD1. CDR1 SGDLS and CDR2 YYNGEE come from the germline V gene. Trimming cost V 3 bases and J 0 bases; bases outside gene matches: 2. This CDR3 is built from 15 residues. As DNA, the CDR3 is TGTGCCAGCAGCGGCGGACAGGGGGCTAACTATGGCTACACCTTC. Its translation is CASSGGQGANYGYTF.

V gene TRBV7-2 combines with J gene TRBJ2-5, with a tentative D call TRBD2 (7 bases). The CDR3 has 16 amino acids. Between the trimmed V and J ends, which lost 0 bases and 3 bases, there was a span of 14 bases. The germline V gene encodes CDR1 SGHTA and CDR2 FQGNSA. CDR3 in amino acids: CASSLARGGGKETQYF. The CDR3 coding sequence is TGTGCCAGCAGCTTAGCGCGTGGGGGGGGCAAAGAGACCCAGTACTTC. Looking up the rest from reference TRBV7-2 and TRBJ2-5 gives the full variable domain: GAGVSQSPSNKVTEKGKDVELRCDPISGHTALYWYRQSLGQGLEFLIYFQGNSAPDKSGLPSDRFSAERTGGSVSTLTIQRTQQEDSAVYLCASSLARGGGKETQYFGPGTRLLVL.

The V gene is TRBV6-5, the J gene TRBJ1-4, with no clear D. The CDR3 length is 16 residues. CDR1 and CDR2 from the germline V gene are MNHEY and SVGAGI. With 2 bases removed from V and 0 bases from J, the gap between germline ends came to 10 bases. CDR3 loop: CASSYIPGSTNEKLFF. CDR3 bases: TGTGCCAGCAGTTACATTCCAGGATCAACTAATGAAAAACTGTTTTTT.

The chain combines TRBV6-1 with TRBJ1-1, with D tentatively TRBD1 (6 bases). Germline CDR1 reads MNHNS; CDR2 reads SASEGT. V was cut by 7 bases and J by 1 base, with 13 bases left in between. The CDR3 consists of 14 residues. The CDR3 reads CASKLGQTNTEAFF. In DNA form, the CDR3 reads TGTGCCAGCAAACTAGGACAGACGAACACTGAAGCTTTCTTT.

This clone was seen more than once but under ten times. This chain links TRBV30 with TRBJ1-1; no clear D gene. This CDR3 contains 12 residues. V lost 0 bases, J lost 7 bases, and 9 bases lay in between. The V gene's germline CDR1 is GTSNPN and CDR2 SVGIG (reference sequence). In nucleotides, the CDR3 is TGTGCCTGGAGTGTAGTGTACAGTGAAGCTTTCTTT. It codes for CAWSVVYSEAFF. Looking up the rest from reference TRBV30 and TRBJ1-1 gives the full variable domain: SQTIHQWPATLVQPVGSPLSLECTVEGTSNPNLYWYRQAAGRGLQLLFYSVGIGQISSEVPQNLSASRPQDRQFILSSKKLLLSDSGFYLCAWSVVYSEAFFGQGTRLTVV.

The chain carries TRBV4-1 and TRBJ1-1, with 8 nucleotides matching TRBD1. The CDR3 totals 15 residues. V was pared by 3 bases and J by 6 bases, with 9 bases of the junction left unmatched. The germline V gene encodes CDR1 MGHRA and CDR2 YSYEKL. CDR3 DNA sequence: TGCGCCAGCAGCCACAACTCGGGACAGGACTCTGAAGCTTTCTTT. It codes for CASSHNSGQDSEAFF.

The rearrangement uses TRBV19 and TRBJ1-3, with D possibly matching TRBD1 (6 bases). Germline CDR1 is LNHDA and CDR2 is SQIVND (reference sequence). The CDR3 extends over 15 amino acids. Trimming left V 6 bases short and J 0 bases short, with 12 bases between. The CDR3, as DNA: TGTGCCAGTAGCCGACAGGATTTCTCTGGAAACACCATATATTTT. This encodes CASSRQDFSGNTIYF.

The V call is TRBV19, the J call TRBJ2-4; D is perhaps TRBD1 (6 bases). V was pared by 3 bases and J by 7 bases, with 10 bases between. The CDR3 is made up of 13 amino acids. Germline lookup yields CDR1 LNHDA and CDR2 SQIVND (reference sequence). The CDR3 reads CASSIDRQNIQYF. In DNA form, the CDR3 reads TGTGCCAGTAGTATTGACAGGCAGAACATTCAGTACTTC.

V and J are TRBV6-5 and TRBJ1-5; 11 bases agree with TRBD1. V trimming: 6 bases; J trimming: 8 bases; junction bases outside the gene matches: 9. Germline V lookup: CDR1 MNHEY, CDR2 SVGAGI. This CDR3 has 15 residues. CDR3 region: CASRDGQGAWEPQHF. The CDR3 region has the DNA TGTGCCAGCAGAGACGGACAGGGGGCTTGGGAGCCCCAGCATTTT.

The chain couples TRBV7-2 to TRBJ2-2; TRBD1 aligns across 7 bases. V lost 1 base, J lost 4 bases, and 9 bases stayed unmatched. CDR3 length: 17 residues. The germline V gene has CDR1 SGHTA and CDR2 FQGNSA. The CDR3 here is CASSLVSGPGGTGELFF. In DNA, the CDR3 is TGTGCCAGCAGCTTAGTTAGTGGTCCAGGGGGCACCGGGGAGCTGTTTTTT.

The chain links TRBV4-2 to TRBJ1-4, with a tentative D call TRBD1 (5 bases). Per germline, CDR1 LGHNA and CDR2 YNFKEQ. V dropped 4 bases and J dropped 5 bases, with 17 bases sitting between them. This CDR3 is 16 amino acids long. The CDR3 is CASSLEPQVENEKLFF. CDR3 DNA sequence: TGTGCCAGCAGCCTCGAACCACAGGTTGAGAATGAAAAACTGTTTTTT.